This T cell receptor (beta chain) was obtained from a study of T-cell reconstitution after alpha-beta-depleted transplantation in children. Between the trimmed V and J ends, which lost 2 bases and 8 bases, there was a span of 17 bases. The CDR3 spans 15 residues. CDR1 is SGHRS, CDR2 YFSETQ, per germline. Molecular barcoding with unique molecular identifiers was used for the TCRbeta library. TCRdb fed the PCR reads into MiXCR, producing one record per CDR3 protein. The sample consists of approximately 190,000 distinct CDR3 sequences, approximately 8% of them appearing once. This clonotype has a single count.

The origin of this receptor is a male patient under 10 years old who had a stem cell transplant for acute myeloid leukemia, so the T cells may come from the graft donor. The genes are TRBV5-1 and TRBJ2-1, with D perhaps matching TRBD1 (6 bases). This specimen consisted of PBMCs, mostly from graft donor cells, obtained 360 days after TCRalphabeta/CD19-depleted stem cell transplant. The CDR3: CASSLVRDKFDEQFF. The CDR3 nucleotides read TGCGCCAGCAGCTTAGTCCGGGACAAATTCGATGAGCAGTTCTTC.